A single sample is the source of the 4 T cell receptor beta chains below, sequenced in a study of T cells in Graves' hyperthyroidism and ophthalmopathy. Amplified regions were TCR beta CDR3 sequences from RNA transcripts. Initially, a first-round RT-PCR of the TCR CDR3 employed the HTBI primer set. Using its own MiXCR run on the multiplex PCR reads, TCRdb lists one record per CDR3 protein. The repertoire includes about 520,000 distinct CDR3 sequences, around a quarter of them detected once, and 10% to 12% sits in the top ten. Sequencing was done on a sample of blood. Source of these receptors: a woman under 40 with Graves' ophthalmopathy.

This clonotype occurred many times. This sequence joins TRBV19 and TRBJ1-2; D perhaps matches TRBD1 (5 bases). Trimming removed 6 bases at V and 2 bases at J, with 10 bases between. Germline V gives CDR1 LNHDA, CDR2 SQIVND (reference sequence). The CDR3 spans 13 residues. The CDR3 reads CASRGEQNYGYTF. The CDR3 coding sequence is TGTGCCAGTAGGGGGGAACAGAACTATGGCTACACCTTC.

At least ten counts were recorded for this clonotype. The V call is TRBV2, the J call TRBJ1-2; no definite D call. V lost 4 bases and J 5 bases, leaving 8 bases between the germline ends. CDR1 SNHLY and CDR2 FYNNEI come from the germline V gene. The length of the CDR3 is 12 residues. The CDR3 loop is CASSASDYGYTF. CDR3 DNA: TGTGCCAGCAGTGCTTCGGATTATGGCTACACCTTC. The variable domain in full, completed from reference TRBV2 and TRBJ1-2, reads EPEVTQTPSHQVTQMGQEVILRCVPISNHLYFYWYRQILGQKVEFLVSFYNNEISEKSEIFDDQFSVERPDGSNFTLKIRSTKLEDSAMYFCASSASDYGYTFGSGTRLTVV.

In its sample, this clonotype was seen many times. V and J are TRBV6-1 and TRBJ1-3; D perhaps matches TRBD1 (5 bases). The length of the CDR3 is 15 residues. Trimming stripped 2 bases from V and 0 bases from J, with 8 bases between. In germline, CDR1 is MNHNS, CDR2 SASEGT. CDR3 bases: TGTGCCAGCAGTGAAAACAGGATCTCTGGAAACACCATATATTTT. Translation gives CASSENRISGNTIYF.

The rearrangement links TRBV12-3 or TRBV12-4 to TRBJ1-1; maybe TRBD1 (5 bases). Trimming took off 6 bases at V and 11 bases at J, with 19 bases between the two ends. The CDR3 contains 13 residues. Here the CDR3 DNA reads TGTGCCAGCAGCCTAAAGGAAGGGGCGCCGGCTTTCTTT. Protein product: CASSLKEGAPAFF.